The 18 T cell receptor beta chains presented below share a single source sample, sequenced in a study of T cell changes during pregnancy in multiple sclerosis. Data came from immunoSEQ multiplex PCR; TCRdb stores just in-frame clones and leaves some out. The table has more than 55,000 clones, about 91% seen once; the top ten hold approximately 3.8%. The sample here was peripheral blood, taken after pregnancy. The receptor set was obtained from a female donor in good health, enrolled as a control in a pregnancy study.

The chain couples TRBV28 to TRBJ1-1, with a possible D match to TRBD1 (5 bases). The germline gives CDR1 MDHEN, CDR2 SYDVKM. V was clipped by 5 bases and J by 2 bases, with 12 bases between them. The CDR3 is 14 residues long. CDR3 region: CASSPRDYNTEAFF. CDR3 coding DNA: TGTGCCAGCAGTCCCCGGGACTATAACACTGAAGCTTTCTTT.

Of note for this clone: Other DNA sequences in this sample translate to the same CDR3. V usage is TRBV18 and J usage is TRBJ1-1, with no clear D. Germline V CDR1 and CDR2: KGHSH, LQKENI. V gave up 6 bases and J gave up 1 base, with 9 bases separating them. The CDR3 is 13 amino acids. CDR3 nucleotide sequence: TGTGCCAGCTCTCTCGACACGAACACTGAAGCTTTCTTT. Amino acids: CASSLDTNTEAFF.

This clone came up once. The chain links TRBV19 to TRBJ1-5; D remains unclear. The V gene's germline CDR1 is LNHDA and CDR2 SQIVND (reference sequence). Trimming removed 5 bases from V and 0 bases from J, with 11 bases in between. This CDR3 is built from 15 residues. DNA for the CDR3: TGTGCCAGTAGTGGCCGGGATTATAGCAATCAGCCCCAGCATTTT. Amino acid sequence: CASSGRDYSNQPQHF.

In its sample, this clone was seen once. V and J are TRBV9 and TRBJ1-4; 10 positions match TRBD1. The V segment lost 1 base and the J segment 5 bases; nucleotides outside the gene matches: 5. Germline CDR1 and CDR2: SGDLS and YYNGEE. The CDR3 covers 16 residues. CDR3 protein: CASSVTPGQGNEKLFF. The CDR3 bases are TGTGCCAGCAGCGTAACCCCGGGACAGGGGAATGAAAAACTGTTTTTT.

The chain combines TRBV9 with TRBJ2-5; a weak D match, TRBD1 (6 bases). This CDR3 has 14 amino acids. From germline, CDR1 is SGDLS and CDR2 YYNGEE. The germline V and J ends were trimmed by 3 bases and 2 bases, with 11 bases remaining between them. This chain's CDR3 is CASSGGGRQETQYF. CDR3 nucleotides: TGTGCCAGCAGCGGAGGGGGACGGCAAGAGACCCAGTACTTC.

This clone has a single count. V and J are TRBV18 and TRBJ2-2; D is unresolved. Trimming shortened V by 2 bases and J by 7 bases, and 8 bases separated the two germline ends. The CDR3 has 13 amino acids. Per germline, CDR1 KGHSH and CDR2 LQKENI. CDR3 sequence: CASSPDLGGELFF. As DNA, the CDR3 is TGTGCCAGCTCACCAGACTTGGGCGGGGAGCTGTTTTTT.

This clone was seen once. The chain has TRBV15 and TRBJ2-7; 8 positions match TRBD2. The V gene's germline CDR1 is LNHNV and CDR2 YYDKDF (reference sequence). J lost 5 bases, V lost 3 bases, and 12 bases had no gene match. This CDR3 has 16 amino acids. The CDR3 DNA follows: TGTGCCACCAGCAGCTCCTATAGCGGGATCGGGGACGAGCAGTACTTC. Translating gives CATSSSYSGIGDEQYF. Full variable domain (missing parts from reference TRBV15 and TRBJ2-7): DAMVIQNPRYQVTQFGKPVTLSCSQTLNHNVMYWYQQKSSQAPKLLFHYYDKDFNNEADTPDNFQSRRPNTSFCFLDIRSPGLGDTAMYLCATSSSYSGIGDEQYFGPGTRLTVT.

This chain joins TRBV2 and TRBJ2-2, with TRBD2 identical over 9 bases. Germline V lookup: CDR1 SNHLY, CDR2 FYNNEI. The junction had 4 bases not matched to a gene; V was cut back by 4 bases and J by 7 bases. The CDR3 consists of 14 residues. This CDR3 reads CASSVAGDNGELFF. Written as DNA, the CDR3 is TGTGCCAGCAGTGTAGCGGGAGATAACGGGGAGCTGTTTTTT.

On this clone itself: A much larger clone differs by one base, so this may be a read error. At the DNA level, this CDR3 is encoded by other sequences in the same sample as well. The chain carries TRBV6-4 and TRBJ2-2; unclear D gene. Germline CDR1 reads MRHNA; CDR2 reads SNTAGT. V gave up 0 bases and J gave up 5 bases, with 4 bases separating them. CDR3 length equals 13 residues. CDR3 sequence reads: CASSDSATGELFF. The CDR3 DNA follows: TGTGCCAGCAGTGACTCAGCGACCGGGGAGCTGTTTTTT.

This clone appeared once. The CDR3 coding sequence is TGTGCCAGCAGTCCAGGGGACAGAACGAACTATGGCTACACCTTC. As protein: CASSPGDRTNYGYTF. This chain connects TRBV6-5 to TRBJ1-2; 7 bases are shared with TRBD1. V lost 5 bases to trimming and J lost 2 bases; unmatched junction nucleotides: 8. CDR1 and CDR2 (germline): MNHEY, SVGAGI. CDR3 length: 15 residues.

This clone showed up just once. The chain joins TRBV7-9 to TRBJ1-5; 7 bases are shared with TRBD1. CDR3 size: 16 residues. V was clipped by 5 bases and J by 5 bases; unmatched bases: 12. Germline V gives CDR1 SEHNR, CDR2 FQNEAQ (reference sequence). The CDR3 reads CASSPAGRGADQPQHF. The CDR3 nucleotides read TGTGCCAGCAGCCCAGCGGGCAGGGGGGCTGATCAGCCCCAGCATTTT.

The chain joins TRBV30 to TRBJ1-2, with D possibly TRBD1 on 5 matching bases. The CDR3 sequence is 13 residues long. Deletions cut 4 bases from V and 4 bases from J, with 13 bases between. Germline CDR1 reads GTSNPN; CDR2 reads SVGIG (reference sequence). The CDR3 coding sequence is TGTGCCTGGACCCAGGACATCGGCTATGGCTACACCTTC. This gives the protein CAWTQDIGYGYTF. Full variable domain (rest looked up from reference TRBV30 and TRBJ1-2): SQTIHQWPATLVQPVGSPLSLECTVEGTSNPNLYWYRQAAGRGLQLLFYSVGIGQISSEVPQNLSASRPQDRQFILSSKKLLLSDSGFYLCAWTQDIGYGYTFGSGTRLTVV.

The chain is built from TRBV13 and TRBJ2-7; TRBD2 matches 7 bases. In germline, CDR1 is PRHDT, CDR2 FYEKMQ (reference sequence). This CDR3 has 14 residues. V dropped 4 bases and J dropped 3; count of bases not matched to a gene: 6. CDR3 amino acids: CASSSREAYYEQYF. CDR3 DNA sequence: TGTGCCAGCAGCTCACGGGAGGCTTACTACGAGCAGTACTTC.

The chain has TRBV6-6 and TRBJ2-2, with 10 nucleotides matching TRBD1. The CDR3 is 16 amino acids. The V segment lost 5 bases and the J segment 3 bases; nucleotides outside the gene matches: 6. Germline-derived CDR1 and CDR2 are MNHNY and SVGAGI (reference sequence). The CDR3 DNA sequence: TGTGCCAGCAGTCCTCCGGGACAGGGGCACACCGGGGAGCTGTTTTTT. This translates into CASSPPGQGHTGELFF.

The chain employs TRBV13 and TRBJ2-3; 12 positions agree with TRBD2. The CDR3 contains 16 residues. The V segment lost 6 bases and the J segment 4 bases; nucleotides outside the gene matches: 8. Germline lookup yields CDR1 PRHDT and CDR2 FYEKMQ (reference sequence). DNA of the CDR3: TGTGCCAGCAGTCCTCCTAGCGGGGGGGTCCCAGATACGCAGTATTTT. This translates into CASSPPSGGVPDTQYF.

The V and J genes are TRBV19 and TRBJ1-5; no reliable D call. The CDR3 length is 13 residues. Trimming stripped 3 bases from V and 4 bases from J, with 7 bases between. Per the germline V gene, CDR1 is LNHDA and CDR2 is SQIVND (reference sequence). CDR3 nucleotide sequence: TGTGCCAGTAGTATTTACGGTAATCAGCCCCAGCATTTT. Residues: CASSIYGNQPQHF.

The chain recombines TRBV29-1 with TRBJ1-1; D not certain. The CDR3 extends over 12 amino acids. Trimming left V 6 bases short and J 7 bases short, with 15 bases between. CDR1 is SQVTM and CDR2 is ANQGSEA in the germline V gene. CDR3 amino acids: CSVWAPKSEAFF. CDR3 sequence (DNA): TGCAGCGTCTGGGCCCCTAAAAGTGAAGCTTTCTTT.

The V gene is TRBV10-3, the J gene TRBJ1-2, with 8 bases aligning to TRBD1. The length of the CDR3 is 16 residues. Germline assignment: CDR1 ENHRY and CDR2 SYGVKD. With V trimmed by 3 bases and J by 6 bases, 12 bases remained unmatched. In nucleotides, the CDR3 is TGTGCCATCAGTGAAACCATCCGACAGGGGCTTGATGGCTACACCTTC. Translating gives CAISETIRQGLDGYTF.